The text below deals with one T cell receptor beta chain. What it binds is unknown. These data come from a study of T cell responses to AZD1222 COVID-19 vaccine. This CDR3 is 14 amino acids long. Trimming took 4 bases from V and 2 from J; bases not matched to a gene: 5. The germline CDR1 and CDR2 sequences are MDHEN and SYDVKM. Here immunoSEQ multiplex PCR was the method, and the copy in TCRdb shows in-frame clones only, minus some. The sample lists 97,000 or so clones, 70% to 90% occurring once. Notes on the study in general: Spike-spanning, vaccine-associated CD4 TCRs were dominant at 160-218 and 743-854.

This sample comprised peripheral blood, obtained on day 0 of AZD1222 vaccination. This TCR derives from an adult in good health. The V call is TRBV28, the J call TRBJ2-7, with 7 bases that match TRBD1. The CDR3 loop is CASSSDRVPYEQYF. The CDR3 DNA sequence: TGTGCCAGCAGTTCTGACAGGGTACCCTACGAGCAGTACTTC.